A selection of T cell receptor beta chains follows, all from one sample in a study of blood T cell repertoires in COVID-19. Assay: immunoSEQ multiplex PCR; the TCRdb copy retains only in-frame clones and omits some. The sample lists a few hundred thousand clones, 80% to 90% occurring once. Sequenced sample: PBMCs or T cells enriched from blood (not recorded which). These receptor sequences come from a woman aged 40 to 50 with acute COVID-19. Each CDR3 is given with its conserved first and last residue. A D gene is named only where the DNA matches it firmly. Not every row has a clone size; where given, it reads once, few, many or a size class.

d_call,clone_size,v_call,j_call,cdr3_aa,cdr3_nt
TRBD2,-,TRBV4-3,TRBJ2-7,CASSHERDYLSYEQYF,TGCGCCAGCAGCCACGAAAGGGACTACCTCTCCTACGAGCAGTACTTC
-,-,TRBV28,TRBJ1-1,CASSLEGSTEAFF,TGTGCCAGCAGTTTGGAAGGGAGCACTGAAGCTTTCTTT
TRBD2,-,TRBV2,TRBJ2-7,CASSPRGTSGSYEQYF,TGTGCCAGCAGTCCCCGTGGGACTAGCGGGAGTTACGAGCAGTACTTC
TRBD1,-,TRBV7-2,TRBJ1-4,CASSWTGTGEKLFF,TGTGCCAGCAGCTGGACAGGGACGGGTGAAAAACTGTTTTTT
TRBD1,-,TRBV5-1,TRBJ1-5,CASSKDGDRNQPQHF,TGCGCCAGCAGTAAGGATGGGGACAGAAATCAGCCCCAGCATTTT
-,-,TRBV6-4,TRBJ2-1,CASSDIGRSGNEQFF,TGTGCCAGCAGTGACATAGGGAGGTCAGGCAATGAGCAGTTCTTC
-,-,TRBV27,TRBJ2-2,CASSHSGDTGELFF,TGTGCCAGCAGTCACTCCGGGGACACCGGGGAGCTGTTTTTT
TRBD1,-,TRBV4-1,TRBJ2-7,CASSRILSDRGPSYEQYF,TGCGCCAGCAGCCGGATCCTCTCTGACAGGGGGCCCTCCTACGAGCAGTACTTC
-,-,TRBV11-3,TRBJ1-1,CASSLQGNTEAFF,TGTGCCAGCAGCTTACAGGGGAACACTGAAGCTTTCTTT
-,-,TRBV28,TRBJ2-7,CASMSVPGGTISYEQYF,TGTGCCAGCATGTCTGTTCCTGGCGGGACCATCTCCTACGAGCAGTACTTC
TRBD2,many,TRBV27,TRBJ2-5,CASSLSGTNGETQYF,TGTGCCAGCAGTTTATCGGGGACTAACGGGGAGACCCAGTACTTC
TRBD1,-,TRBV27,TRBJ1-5,CASSRRGSNQPQHF,TGTGCCAGCAGCCGCAGGGGGAGCAATCAGCCCCAGCATTTT
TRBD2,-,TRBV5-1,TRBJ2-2,CASSHTSGRETGELFF,TGCGCCAGCAGCCACACTAGCGGGAGGGAGACCGGGGAGCTGTTTTTT
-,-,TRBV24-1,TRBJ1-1,CATSAPSGEAFF,TGTGCCACCAGTGCCCCAAGCGGTGAAGCTTTCTTT